The TCR beta chain under discussion was sequenced for a study of HIV-infected patients and healthy controls. This clonotype occurred many times. Whole blood was used without fractionation, so all unsorted peripheral T cells were included. cDNA was made from approximately 500 ng RNA using alpha and beta constant primers. Using multiplexing indices, alpha and beta chain libraries were generated apart by chain-specific third strand synthesis. A 5' RACE adapter with a random hexamer and the SP2 primer site was joined to cDNA. Using its own MiXCR run on the 5' RACE reads, TCRdb lists one record per CDR3 protein. The sample holds approximately 11,000 distinct CDR3 sequences, less than 6.5% seen once. Sequenced material: blood. The sequence was obtained from an adult in good health.

CDR3 sequence: CASSSVGRSNEQFF. For the CDR3, the DNA is TGTGCCAGCAGCTCCGTCGGGCGATCCAATGAGCAGTTCTTC. The chain joins TRBV7-2 to TRBJ2-1; D uncertain. Trimming took off 4 bases at V and 6 bases at J, with 13 bases between the two ends. Looked up from germline, CDR1 is SGHTA and CDR2 is FQGNSA. The CDR3 extends over 14 amino acids.